Presented here are 28 T cell receptor beta chains from one specimen sequenced in a study of vaccination and CD4 T cells after COVID-19. Time point denoted: late sampling 161 to 241 days after vaccination in three convalescent patients. MiXCR, applied by TCRdb to the PCR reads, yields one record per CDR3 protein. The table lists 26,000 or so distinct CDR3 sequences, around 50% of them singletons. The sequences come from CD4+ T cells from blood, collected about 7 months after SARS-CoV-2 vaccination. The source is a human donor who had recovered from COVID-19.

The chain uses TRBV4-1 and TRBJ2-2; D might be TRBD1 (5 bases). CDR1 is MGHRA, CDR2 YSYEKL, per germline. CDR3 length: 17 amino acids. Trimming left V 5 bases short and J 5 bases short, with 21 bases between. CDR3 bases: TGCGCCAGCAGCTACCGCAGGGCGGAGAGATGGACCGGGGAGCTGTTTTTT. It codes for CASSYRRAERWTGELFF.

The V and J genes are TRBV27 and TRBJ1-5; perhaps TRBD1 as D (5 bases). Germline V lookup: CDR1 MNHEY, CDR2 SMNVEV (reference sequence). The ends were cut back, 3 bases at V and 0 bases at J, with 9 bases in the middle. The CDR3 is made up of 15 amino acids. CDR3 residues: CASSFQGLSNQPQHF. Written as DNA, the CDR3 is TGTGCCAGCAGTTTCCAGGGACTTAGCAATCAGCCCCAGCATTTT.

This clonotype showed up just a few times. This sequence joins TRBV20-1 and TRBJ2-1; D ambiguous. The CDR3 consists of 12 residues. Trimming removed 3 bases at V and 14 bases at J, with 17 bases between. Germline V gene lookup returns CDR1 DFQATT and CDR2 SNEGSKA (reference sequence). The CDR3 region has the DNA TGCAGTGCTAGTTTGTCCGTGGAGTTTGAGTTCTTC. Encoded protein: CSASLSVEFEFF.

Comment on this clonotype: The germline gene is not matched at one end of the junction; a read error may be the cause. The chain combines TRBV7-9 with TRBJ2-1, with no clear D. Germline V CDR1 and CDR2: SEHNR, FQNEAQ (reference sequence). This CDR3 spans 13 amino acids. CDR3 sequence (DNA): TGTGCCAGCAGCTTAGGTTCCTTCAATGAGCAGTTCTTC. It codes for CASSLGSFNEQFF.

The V and J genes are TRBV28 and TRBJ1-2; 9 bases fit TRBD1. The V segment lost 3 bases and the J segment 3 bases; nucleotides outside the gene matches: 2. The CDR3 consists of 14 residues. The germline V gene has CDR1 MDHEN and CDR2 SYDVKM. The CDR3 region has the DNA TGTGCCAGCAGTTTTGGACAGGGGCACTATGGCTACACCTTC. This codes for CASSFGQGHYGYTF.

The chain links TRBV18 to TRBJ2-5; D possibly corresponds to TRBD2 (5 bases). The length of the CDR3 is 16 residues. Trimming stripped 0 bases from V and 5 bases from J, with 16 bases between. The germline CDR1 and CDR2 sequences are KGHSH and LQKENI. The chain's CDR3 is CASSPPSSRSVETQYF. DNA for the CDR3: TGTGCCAGCTCACCACCGTCTAGCAGAAGTGTGGAGACCCAGTACTTC.

V gene TRBV6-5 combines with J gene TRBJ2-1, with 11 nucleotides matching TRBD1. This CDR3 comprises 18 residues. The trim removed 0 bases at V and 8 bases at J, leaving 12 bases unmatched. CDR1 and CDR2 from the germline V gene are MNHEY and SVGAGI. CDR3 sequence (DNA): TGTGCCAGCAGTTACTCGAGGGGACAGGGGGGCCCAGGGGATGAGCAGTTCTTC. This translates into CASSYSRGQGGPGDEQFF.

The V and J genes are TRBV7-9 and TRBJ2-2; D ambiguous. The CDR3 totals 13 residues. The germline gives CDR1 SEHNR, CDR2 FQNEAQ (reference sequence). The germline V and J ends were trimmed by 2 bases and 3 bases, with 4 bases remaining between them. The CDR3 DNA sequence: TGTGCCAGCAGCTTATCATACACCGGGGAGCTGTTTTTT. Translating gives CASSLSYTGELFF. Combining the CDR3 with reference TRBV7-9 and TRBJ2-2 gives the whole variable domain DTGVSQNPRHKITKRGQNVTFRCDPISEHNRLYWYRQTLGQGPEFLTYFQNEAQLEKSRLLSDRFSAERPKGSFSTLEIQRTEQGDSAMYLCASSLSYTGELFFGEGSRLTVL.

This clonotype was recorded a few times. This rearrangement joins TRBV27 to TRBJ2-1; D gene uncertain. The CDR3 contains 12 residues. V was cut by 8 bases and J by 7 bases, with 12 bases left in between. Per germline, CDR1 MNHEY and CDR2 SMNVEV (reference sequence). The DNA of the CDR3 is TGTGCCAGCGGTTATCTTGGGAATGAGCAGTTCTTC. The encoded protein is CASGYLGNEQFF.

This clonotype occurred a few times. This chain links TRBV7-3 with TRBJ2-1; D possibly corresponds to TRBD1 (5 bases). Germline V gene data show CDR1 as SGHTA and CDR2 as FQGTGA. The CDR3 spans 13 residues. With 2 bases removed from V and 8 bases from J, the gap between germline ends came to 10 bases. This chain's CDR3 is CASSLPGSDEQFF. In DNA, the CDR3 is TGTGCCAGCAGCTTACCAGGGTCCGATGAGCAGTTCTTC.

The CDR3, as DNA: TGTGCCAGCAGTTTAAAAGGGGTCAACACGCAGTATTTT. It is translated as CASSLKGVNTQYF. V is TRBV27 and J is TRBJ2-3; D possibly corresponds to TRBD1 (5 bases). V lost 2 bases and J 9 bases, leaving 12 bases between the germline ends. CDR3 length: 13 amino acids. The germline V gene encodes CDR1 MNHEY and CDR2 SMNVEV (reference sequence).

This clonotype occurred a few times. The chain combines TRBV28 with TRBJ2-5, with D unresolved. CDR1 and CDR2 (germline): MDHEN, SYDVKM. The CDR3 consists of 15 residues. Trimming took 6 bases from V and 2 from J, leaving 16 bases between them. This CDR3 reads CASRRNTNYQETQYF. In nucleotides, the CDR3 is TGTGCCAGCAGACGTAATACGAATTATCAAGAGACCCAGTACTTC.

The V and J genes are TRBV18 and TRBJ1-2; D gene ambiguous. Looked up from germline, CDR1 is KGHSH and CDR2 is LQKENI. CDR3 length equals 14 residues. Trimming cost V 2 bases and J 4 bases, with 11 bases left between them. DNA of the CDR3: TGTGCCAGCTCACCAAACGTACATTCCTATGGCTACACCTTC. It codes for CASSPNVHSYGYTF.

This clonotype was seen a handful of times. V gene TRBV7-9 combines with J gene TRBJ1-2; TRBD1 aligns across 8 bases. There are 13 residues in the CDR3. CDR1 and CDR2 (germline): SEHNR, FQNEAQ (reference sequence). Losses at the gene ends were 10 bases for V and 6 bases for J; bases not matched to a gene: 10. Here the CDR3 DNA reads TGTGCCACCAAGTCCGGACAGGGACATGGCTACACCTTC. Amino acids: CATKSGQGHGYTF.

There are a few counts of this clonotype. The J gene is TRBJ2-3, the V gene TRBV28; tentative D call: TRBD2 (6 bases). V lost 8 bases to trimming and J lost 4 bases, with 19 bases between them. The CDR3 covers 15 residues. Germline V gene lookup returns CDR1 MDHEN and CDR2 SYDVKM. The CDR3 sequence: CASWTPGEGSDTQYF. The CDR3, as DNA: TGTGCCAGCTGGACCCCGGGGGAAGGGTCAGATACGCAGTATTTT. Full variable domain (outside the CDR3, taken from reference TRBV28 and TRBJ2-3): DVKVTQSSRYLVKRTGEKVFLECVQDMDHENMFWYRQDPGLGLRLIYFSYDVKMKEKGDIPEGYSVSREKKERFSLILESASTNQTSMYLCASWTPGEGSDTQYFGPGTRLTVL.

The count of this clonotype is one. V is TRBV28 and J is TRBJ2-7, with 8 bases identical to TRBD1. The CDR3 loop spans 13 amino acids. From germline, CDR1 is MDHEN and CDR2 SYDVKM. V lost 3 bases to trimming and J lost 6 bases; unmatched junction nucleotides: 4. As DNA, the CDR3 is TGTGCCAGCAGTTTGTTCGACAGGGGCGAGCAGTACTTC. Its translation: CASSLFDRGEQYF.

V usage is TRBV12-3 or TRBV12-4 and J usage is TRBJ2-3; D might be TRBD2 (6 bases). This CDR3 contains 13 residues. V lost 3 bases and J lost 4, with 8 bases in between. The CDR3 protein is CASSFSGADTQYF. In DNA form, the CDR3 reads TGTGCCAGCAGTTTTAGCGGAGCAGATACGCAGTATTTT.

This clonotype was detected once. An end of the junction does not agree with germline; a read error may underlie this. The CDR3 nucleotides are TGTGCTAGCAGTTCCGGGACAACGAACACCGGGGAGCTGTTTTTT. It encodes CASSSGTTNTGELFF. The chain combines TRBV7-7 with TRBJ2-2, with D tentatively TRBD1 (6 bases). The CDR3 spans 15 residues. Germline V lookup: CDR1 SSHAT, CDR2 FNYEAQ (reference sequence). The variable domain in full, completed from reference TRBV7-7 and TRBJ2-2, reads GAGVSQSPRYKVTKRGQDVTLRCDPISSHATLYWYQQALGQGPEFLTYFNYEAQPDKSGLPSDRFSAERPEGSISTLTIQRTEQRDSAMYRCASSSGTTNTGELFFGEGSRLTVL.

The CDR3 DNA reads as TGCAGTGCTAGAAAACAGGGCATCCCCACAGATACGCAGTATTTT. Amino acids: CSARKQGIPTDTQYF. This chain joins TRBV20-1 and TRBJ2-3; TRBD1 is a possible D gene (6 bases). Germline assignment: CDR1 DFQATT and CDR2 SNEGSKA (reference sequence). The CDR3 spans 15 residues. V was clipped by 2 bases and J by 2 bases, with 14 bases between them.

This clonotype was counted between two and nine times. The rearrangement joins TRBV20-1 to TRBJ2-3; TRBD2 agrees at 10 bases. CDR3 length: 16 amino acids. Germline loops: CDR1 DFQATT, CDR2 SNEGSKA (reference sequence). J lost 3 bases, V lost 1 base, and 7 bases had no gene match. CDR3 loop: CSARGSSSGRTDTQYF. The CDR3, as DNA: TGCAGTGCTAGAGGAAGCTCTAGCGGGAGAACAGATACGCAGTATTTT.

V and J are TRBV4-1 and TRBJ1-2; D call uncertain. With 0 bases removed from V and 4 bases from J, the gap between germline ends came to 6 bases. The CDR3 has 13 residues. In germline, CDR1 is MGHRA, CDR2 YSYEKL. This chain's CDR3 is CASSQESAYGYTF. The CDR3 nucleotides read TGCGCCAGCAGCCAAGAGTCAGCCTATGGCTACACCTTC.

In its sample, this clonotype was seen a few times. This sequence joins TRBV20-1 and TRBJ2-7; 7 nucleotides match TRBD1. Germline CDR1 DFQATT, CDR2 SNEGSKA (reference sequence). V was pared by 5 bases and J by 5 bases, with 6 bases of the junction left unmatched. The CDR3 totals 12 residues. The DNA for the CDR3 is TGCAGTGCTGCAGGGGGATCAGACGAGCAGTACTTC. As protein: CSAAGGSDEQYF.

The chain couples TRBV7-3 to TRBJ2-1; unclear D gene. The CDR3 length is 14 residues. V lost 2 bases, J lost 8 bases, and 13 bases lay in between. The V gene's germline CDR1 is SGHTA and CDR2 FQGTGA. The CDR3 DNA follows: TGTGCCAGCAGCTTAGAGGACCCTTGGGATGAGCAGTTCTTC. Amino acids: CASSLEDPWDEQFF.

J is TRBJ1-2 and V is TRBV27; 10 positions match TRBD1. V lost 2 bases to trimming and J lost 1 base; unmatched junction nucleotides: 4. The CDR3 covers 16 residues. CDR1 and CDR2 (germline): MNHEY, SMNVEV (reference sequence). The chain's CDR3 is CASSLNWDRGNYGYTF. In DNA form, the CDR3 reads TGTGCCAGCAGTTTAAACTGGGACAGGGGTAACTATGGCTACACCTTC.

The chain joins TRBV6-2 or TRBV6-3 to TRBJ1-5, with D uncertain. The germline gives CDR1 MNHEY, CDR2 SVGEGT. Trimming took 0 bases from V and 6 from J, leaving 12 bases between them. CDR3 size: 15 residues. The CDR3 region is CASSYSNWAGQPQHF. The CDR3 DNA reads TGTGCCAGCAGTTACTCGAACTGGGCAGGTCAGCCCCAGCATTTT.

The CDR3 DNA is TGCAGTGCTAGAGACGTACTGGCAGACACTGAAGCTTTCTTT. Its protein product is CSARDVLADTEAFF. V gene TRBV20-1 combines with J gene TRBJ1-1; no clear D gene. The CDR3 has 14 amino acids. Trimming removed 0 bases from V and 3 bases from J, with 11 bases in between. Germline-derived CDR1 and CDR2 are DFQATT and SNEGSKA (reference sequence).

The CDR3 coding sequence is TGTGCCACCAGTGATAGGGACAGTATTAGCAATCAGCCCCAGCATTTT. Protein product: CATSDRDSISNQPQHF. The chain recombines TRBV24-1 with TRBJ1-5; 7 bases are shared with TRBD1. The CDR3 contains 16 residues. Losses at the gene ends were 3 bases for V and 0 bases for J; bases not matched to a gene: 4. CDR1 is KGHDR, CDR2 SFDVKD, per germline.

The chain combines TRBV6-5 with TRBJ2-3; no clear D. Germline V gene lookup returns CDR1 MNHEY and CDR2 SVGAGI. Trimming left V 0 bases short and J 2 bases short, with 3 bases between. CDR3 length equals 13 residues. For the CDR3, the DNA is TGTGCCAGCAGTTACTCGGCCACAGATACGCAGTATTTT. Its protein product is CASSYSATDTQYF.